Listed below are T cell receptor beta chains from one sample, sequenced in a study of cytomegalovirus exposure and HLA in healthy donors. Sequencing used immunoSEQ multiplex PCR; TCRdb keeps in-frame clones, though not all of them. The sample records some 170,000 clones, 87% being singletons. The sample consisted of PBMCs. These receptor sequences come from a woman between 25 and 40 years old in good health and CMV-seronegative. The CDR3 runs from the conserved cysteine through the conserved F or W. Fields, in order: J gene, CDR3 length, clone size, D gene, V gene, CDR3 protein, CDR3 DNA. The D gene is left open where the match is weak. Clone size is stated in some rows and not others, as once, few, many or a class when expanded.

J: TRBJ1-1
length: 15
size: .
D: .
V: TRBV6-1
CDR3: CASRDNSPGVTEAFF
DNA: TGTGCCAGCAGAGATAATTCGCCAGGGGTTACTGAAGCTTTCTTT

J: TRBJ2-7
length: 15
size: .
D: .
V: TRBV28
CDR3: CASTWDSPVRYEQYF
DNA: TGTGCCAGCACCTGGGACTCCCCCGTAAGGTACGAGCAGTACTTC

J: TRBJ2-1
length: 14
size: .
D: .
V: TRBV6-5
CDR3: CASSYSTGITEQFF
DNA: TGTGCCAGCAGTTACTCTACAGGGATTACTGAGCAGTTCTTC

J: TRBJ2-7
length: 11
size: few
D: .
V: TRBV2
CDR3: CATLIAYEQYF
DNA: TGTGCCACCTTAATAGCCTACGAGCAGTACTTC

J: TRBJ1-1
length: 12
size: few
D: .
V: TRBV18
CDR3: CASSPPAGEAFF
DNA: TGTGCCAGCTCACCACCGGCAGGTGAGGCTTTCTTT

J: TRBJ1-1
length: 13
size: .
D: .
V: TRBV5-1
CDR3: CASSTGQNTEAFF
DNA: TGCGCCAGCAGTACAGGCCAGAACACTGAAGCTTTCTTT

J: TRBJ2-5
length: 16
size: .
D: .
V: TRBV13
CDR3: CASSLGGLELQETQYF
DNA: TGTGCCAGCAGCCTAGGAGGTCTAGAACTCCAAGAGACCCAGTACTTC

J: TRBJ1-1
length: 11
size: .
D: .
V: TRBV19
CDR3: CAIGFGAEAFF
DNA: TGTGCCATAGGGTTCGGGGCTGAAGCTTTCTTT

J: TRBJ1-1
length: 16
size: .
D: .
V: TRBV5-1
CDR3: CASSLVGPQGGTEAFF
DNA: TGCGCCAGCAGCTTGGTAGGACCCCAAGGGGGAACTGAAGCTTTCTTT

J: TRBJ1-1
length: 14
size: few
D: .
V: TRBV18
CDR3: CASSTNRGNTEAFF
DNA: TGTGCCAGCTCCACCAACCGGGGAAACACTGAAGCTTTCTTT

J: TRBJ2-1
length: 13
size: few
D: TRBD1
V: TRBV29-1
CDR3: CSVGQGARNEQFF
DNA: TGCAGCGTTGGCCAGGGGGCGCGGAATGAGCAGTTCTTC

J: TRBJ1-2
length: 15
size: .
D: .
V: TRBV4-1
CDR3: CASSQGWSGSYGYTF
DNA: TGCGCCAGCAGCCAAGGGTGGAGCGGCAGCTATGGCTACACCTTC

J: TRBJ1-1
length: 16
size: .
D: .
V: TRBV4-1
CDR3: CASSQGGRQLNTEAFF
DNA: TGCGCCAGCAGCCAAGGCGGCAGACAGTTGAACACTGAAGCTTTCTTT

J: TRBJ1-6
length: 15
size: .
D: .
V: TRBV21-1
CDR3: CASSKDGRGNSPLHF
DNA: TGTGCCAGCAGCAAAGATGGCAGGGGAAATTCACCCCTCCACTTT

J: TRBJ2-3
length: 15
size: .
D: .
V: TRBV7-2
CDR3: CASSLRGISTDTQYF
DNA: TGTGCCAGCAGCTTACGGGGGATTAGCACAGATACGCAGTATTTT

J: TRBJ2-7
length: 14
size: .
D: TRBD1
V: TRBV2
CDR3: CASSLGGRGYEQYF
DNA: TGTGCCAGCAGCTTAGGGGGCAGGGGCTACGAGCAGTACTTC

J: TRBJ1-3
length: 11
size: .
D: .
V: TRBV19
CDR3: CASKRGNTIYF
DNA: TGTGCCAGCAAGCGTGGAAACACCATATATTTT

J: TRBJ2-7
length: 16
size: .
D: TRBD1
V: TRBV18
CDR3: CASSPPWTGGNHEQYF
DNA: TGTGCCAGCTCACCCCCGTGGACAGGGGGCAATCACGAGCAGTACTTC

J: TRBJ1-5
length: 13
size: few
D: .
V: TRBV14
CDR3: CASSQFRNQPQHF
DNA: TGTGCCAGCAGCCAGTTTCGGAATCAGCCCCAGCATTTT

J: TRBJ1-2
length: 14
size: .
D: .
V: TRBV7-9
CDR3: CASRRGGGYGGYTF
DNA: TGTGCCAGCAGACGAGGTGGAGGGTACGGCGGCTACACCTTC

J: TRBJ1-2
length: 14
size: .
D: .
V: TRBV29-1
CDR3: CSVGRGPAGRGYTF
DNA: TGCAGCGTCGGGAGGGGCCCGGCTGGGAGGGGCTACACCTTC

J: TRBJ2-1
length: 15
size: .
D: TRBD1
V: TRBV4-1
CDR3: CASSQAGTEYNEQFF
DNA: TGCGCCAGCAGCCAAGCCGGGACAGAGTACAATGAGCAGTTCTTC

J: TRBJ2-2
length: 17
size: .
D: TRBD1
V: TRBV10-1
CDR3: CASSGTTGVLNTGELFF
DNA: TGCGCCAGCAGTGGAACAACAGGGGTCCTGAACACCGGGGAGCTGTTTTTT

J: TRBJ2-5
length: 13
size: .
D: TRBD1
V: TRBV19
CDR3: CASSLDREETQYF
DNA: TGTGCCAGTAGTCTCGACAGGGAAGAGACCCAGTACTTC

J: TRBJ1-5
length: 15
size: .
D: TRBD1
V: TRBV4-2
CDR3: CASSQEGQDNQPQHF
DNA: TGTGCCAGCAGCCAAGAGGGACAGGACAATCAGCCCCAGCATTTT

J: TRBJ2-1
length: 16
size: .
D: TRBD1
V: TRBV9
CDR3: CASSIAGQGAYNEQFF
DNA: TGTGCCAGCAGTATAGCAGGACAGGGGGCCTACAATGAGCAGTTCTTC